This T cell receptor (beta chain) is drawn from a study of post-analysis software for immune sequencing data. Study-wide results and caveats: Patients showed TRBV5-6, TRBV5-1 and TRBV20-1 among 4 or 5 TRBV segments more frequent than in controls.

The TCR beta cDNA libraries contained unique molecular identifiers. TCRdb re-called the PCR reads through MiXCR, storing one row per CDR3 protein. The table records 750,000 to 950,000 distinct CDR3 sequences, 35% to 55% of them present only once. Remarks on this clonotype: Its antigen is unknown.

This CDR3 contains 16 residues. The V gene end was trimmed by 2 bases and the J gene end by 5 bases; junction bases not matched to a gene: 9. Germline values: CDR1 MNHEY, CDR2 SMNVEV (reference sequence). Sequenced: blood. The origin of this receptor is a girl aged 5 to 17 with multiple sclerosis. The J gene is TRBJ2-3, the V gene TRBV27; TRBD2 matches at 8 bases. The CDR3 DNA sequence: TGTGCCAGCAGTTTAATCCCGGGAGGGCCCGAAGATACGCAGTATTTT. Residues: CASSLIPGGPEDTQYF.